These T cell receptor beta chains were read from a single sample in a study of regulatory T cells in long-lasting Graves disease. TCRdb processed the multiplex PCR reads anew with MiXCR; each CDR3 protein has one entry. The data contain roughly 500,000 distinct CDR3 sequences, about 20% of them singletons. The source material was peripheral blood mononuclear cells (PBMCs), sampled when the disease was refractory, from a patient treated with antithyroid drugs. The receptors originated from a female donor with Graves disease. Each CDR3 is given with its conserved first and last residue. Fields, in order: CDR3 DNA, CDR3 protein, D gene, V gene, clone size, J gene. The D gene is left open where the match is weak. Part of the rows lack a size; the others show once, few, many or a class for expanded clones.

cdr3_nt: TGTGCCAGCAGACCGACACCTCTTAGCAATCAGCCCCAGCATTTT; cdr3_aa: CASRPTPLSNQPQHF; d_call: -; v_call: TRBV27; clone_size: few; j_call: TRBJ1-5
cdr3_nt: TGTGCCAGCAGCAGCCGCGGCAGACTTAACGACGAGCAGTACTTC; cdr3_aa: CASSSRGRLNDEQYF; d_call: -; v_call: TRBV11-3; clone_size: few; j_call: TRBJ2-7
cdr3_nt: TGTGCCAGTAGTATCGCGGGACAGGGAGACTCTGGGGCCAACGTCCTGACTTTC; cdr3_aa: CASSIAGQGDSGANVLTF; d_call: TRBD1; v_call: TRBV19; clone_size: few; j_call: TRBJ2-6
cdr3_nt: TGCGCCAGCGCTAACATAAACCCGGCTGAAGCTTTCTTT; cdr3_aa: CASANINPAEAFF; d_call: -; v_call: TRBV5-1; clone_size: many; j_call: TRBJ1-1
cdr3_nt: TGTGCCAGCAGACGGACTAGTATAATCGGGGAGCTGTTTTTT; cdr3_aa: CASRRTSIIGELFF; d_call: TRBD2; v_call: TRBV7-2; clone_size: few; j_call: TRBJ2-2
cdr3_nt: TGTGCCAGCAGCCAAGAGTCGACAGGGGCTCAAGAGACCCAGTACTTC; cdr3_aa: CASSQESTGAQETQYF; d_call: TRBD1; v_call: TRBV4-2; clone_size: -; j_call: TRBJ2-5
cdr3_nt: TGTGCCAGCAGTGAACCCCCTGCAGATAGCAATCAGCCCCAGCATTTT; cdr3_aa: CASSEPPADSNQPQHF; d_call: -; v_call: TRBV6-1; clone_size: -; j_call: TRBJ1-5
cdr3_nt: TGCAGCGTTGAACTAGCGGCCGGGCAGTACTTC; cdr3_aa: CSVELAAGQYF; d_call: TRBD2; v_call: TRBV29-1; clone_size: -; j_call: TRBJ2-7
cdr3_nt: TGTGCCACCTCAAAAGGGGACACCAACTCCTACGAGCAGTACTTC; cdr3_aa: CATSKGDTNSYEQYF; d_call: -; v_call: TRBV15; clone_size: few; j_call: TRBJ2-7
cdr3_nt: TGTGCCAGCAGTGCCATCCCCGGACTAGCGGGAGGGCCTTATTACGAGCAGTACTTC; cdr3_aa: CASSAIPGLAGGPYYEQYF; d_call: TRBD2; v_call: TRBV6-1; clone_size: many; j_call: TRBJ2-7
cdr3_nt: TGTGCTAGTGGTTTTACGGCGGGAGAGGTCACCGGGGAGCTGTTTTTT; cdr3_aa: CASGFTAGEVTGELFF; d_call: TRBD2; v_call: TRBV12-5; clone_size: few; j_call: TRBJ2-2
cdr3_nt: TGTGCCAGCAGTTACACAATGCAGGGGGCCGGGGGTAAAGCTTTCTTT; cdr3_aa: CASSYTMQGAGGKAFF; d_call: TRBD1; v_call: TRBV6-5; clone_size: many; j_call: TRBJ1-1
cdr3_nt: TGTGCCAGCAGTAAGACCTGGACTAGCGTCTACGAGCAGTACTTC; cdr3_aa: CASSKTWTSVYEQYF; d_call: TRBD2; v_call: TRBV6-4; clone_size: many; j_call: TRBJ2-7
cdr3_nt: TGTGCCAGCGGAGGGACCGCGAATGAAAAACTGTTTTTT; cdr3_aa: CASGGTANEKLFF; d_call: -; v_call: TRBV2; clone_size: many; j_call: TRBJ1-4
cdr3_nt: TGCAGTGCTAAGGGACAGGGCGGTCCCCAGCATTTT; cdr3_aa: CSAKGQGGPQHF; d_call: TRBD1; v_call: TRBV20-1; clone_size: many; j_call: TRBJ1-5
cdr3_nt: TGTGCCAGCACCTCCGGGACTATGGGTTACGAGCAGTACTTC; cdr3_aa: CASTSGTMGYEQYF; d_call: TRBD2; v_call: TRBV7-8; clone_size: -; j_call: TRBJ2-7
cdr3_nt: TGTGCCAGCAGCCCCGGGACAGGGGGTAGCGGAGAGCAGTACTTC; cdr3_aa: CASSPGTGGSGEQYF; d_call: TRBD1; v_call: TRBV11-2; clone_size: many; j_call: TRBJ2-7
cdr3_nt: TGCGCCAGCAGCTTGGCCGGGGGGCTAGGGGAAAAACTGTTTTTT; cdr3_aa: CASSLAGGLGEKLFF; d_call: -; v_call: TRBV5-1; clone_size: many; j_call: TRBJ1-4
cdr3_nt: TGTGCCAGCAGCCAAGTTGCGCAGGGGGAAGTCACCGGGGAGCTGTTTTTT; cdr3_aa: CASSQVAQGEVTGELFF; d_call: TRBD1; v_call: TRBV3-1; clone_size: few; j_call: TRBJ2-2
cdr3_nt: TGTGCCAGCTGGGGACAACCCTACGAGCAGTACTTC; cdr3_aa: CASWGQPYEQYF; d_call: -; v_call: TRBV27; clone_size: -; j_call: TRBJ2-7
cdr3_nt: TGTGCTAGTGGTTTGGATCAGCCCCAGCATTTT; cdr3_aa: CASGLDQPQHF; d_call: -; v_call: TRBV12-5; clone_size: few; j_call: TRBJ1-5